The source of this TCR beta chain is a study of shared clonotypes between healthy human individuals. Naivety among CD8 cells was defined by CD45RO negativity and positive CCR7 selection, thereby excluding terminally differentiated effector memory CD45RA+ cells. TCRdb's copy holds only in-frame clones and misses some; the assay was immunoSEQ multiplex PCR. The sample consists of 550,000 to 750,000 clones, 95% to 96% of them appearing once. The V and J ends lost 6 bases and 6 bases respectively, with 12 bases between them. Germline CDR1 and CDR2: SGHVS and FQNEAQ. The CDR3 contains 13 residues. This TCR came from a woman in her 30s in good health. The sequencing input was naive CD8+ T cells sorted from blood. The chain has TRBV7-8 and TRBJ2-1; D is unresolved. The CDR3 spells CASSKKSFNEQFF. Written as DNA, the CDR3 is TGTGCCAGCAGTAAAAAAAGTTTCAATGAGCAGTTCTTC.